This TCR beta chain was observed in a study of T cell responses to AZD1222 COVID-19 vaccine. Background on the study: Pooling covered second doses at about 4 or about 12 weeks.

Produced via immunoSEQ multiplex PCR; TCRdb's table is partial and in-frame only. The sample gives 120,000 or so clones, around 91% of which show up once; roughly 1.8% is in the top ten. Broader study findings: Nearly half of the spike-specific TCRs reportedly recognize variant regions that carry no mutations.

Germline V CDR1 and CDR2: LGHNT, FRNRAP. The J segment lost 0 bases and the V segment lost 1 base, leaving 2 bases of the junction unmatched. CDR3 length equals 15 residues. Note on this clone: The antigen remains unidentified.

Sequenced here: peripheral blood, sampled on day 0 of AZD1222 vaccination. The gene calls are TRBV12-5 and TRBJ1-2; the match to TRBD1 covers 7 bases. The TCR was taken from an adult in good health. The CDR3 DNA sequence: TGTGCTAGTGGTTTGGGGGACAGCTCTAACTATGGCTACACCTTC. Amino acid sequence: CASGLGDSSNYGYTF.